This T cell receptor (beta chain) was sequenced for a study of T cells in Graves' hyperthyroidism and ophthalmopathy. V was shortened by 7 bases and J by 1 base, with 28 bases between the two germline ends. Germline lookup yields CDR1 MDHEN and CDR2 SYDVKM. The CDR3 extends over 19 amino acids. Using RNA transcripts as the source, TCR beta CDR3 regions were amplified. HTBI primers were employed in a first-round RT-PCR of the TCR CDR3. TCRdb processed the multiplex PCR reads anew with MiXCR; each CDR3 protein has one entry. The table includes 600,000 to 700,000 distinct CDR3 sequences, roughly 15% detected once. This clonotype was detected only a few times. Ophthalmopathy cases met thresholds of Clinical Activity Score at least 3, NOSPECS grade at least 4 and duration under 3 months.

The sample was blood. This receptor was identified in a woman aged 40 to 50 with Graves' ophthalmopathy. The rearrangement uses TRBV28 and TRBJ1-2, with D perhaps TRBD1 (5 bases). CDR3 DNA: TGTGCCAGCACCTTTAGCAGATTCGGGGACTCAGCTTTTAACTATGGCTACACCTTC. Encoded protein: CASTFSRFGDSAFNYGYTF.